This T cell receptor beta chain was documented in a study of blood T cell repertoires in COVID-19. About the research overall: Researchers got acute and convalescent COVID-19 samples from the United States, Italy and Spain. T cells, B-cell-depleted T cells, or PBMCs supplied cDNA or gDNA.

Germline V gene sequence: CDR1 SGHTA, CDR2 FQGNSA. Unmatched junction bases numbered 2, after V lost 2 bases and J lost 3 bases. This CDR3 region has 14 residues. Per the original methods: Amplified reference gene primers provided the basis for estimating nucleated cell counts. Sequenced by immunoSEQ multiplex PCR; TCRdb stores in-frame clones only, minus some. The V and J calls and clone size were taken over from that table, and D and trimming were inferred from the DNA. The data hold roughly 200,000 clones, with 88% observed a single time. Sequenced material: peripheral blood. J is TRBJ2-3 and V is TRBV7-2; TRBD2 matches at 7 bases. The sequence derives from a man between 18 and 29 years old with active or convalescent COVID-19. The CDR3: CASSLNGRTDTQYF. The CDR3 DNA reads as TGTGCCAGCAGCTTAAACGGGAGGACAGATACGCAGTATTTT.